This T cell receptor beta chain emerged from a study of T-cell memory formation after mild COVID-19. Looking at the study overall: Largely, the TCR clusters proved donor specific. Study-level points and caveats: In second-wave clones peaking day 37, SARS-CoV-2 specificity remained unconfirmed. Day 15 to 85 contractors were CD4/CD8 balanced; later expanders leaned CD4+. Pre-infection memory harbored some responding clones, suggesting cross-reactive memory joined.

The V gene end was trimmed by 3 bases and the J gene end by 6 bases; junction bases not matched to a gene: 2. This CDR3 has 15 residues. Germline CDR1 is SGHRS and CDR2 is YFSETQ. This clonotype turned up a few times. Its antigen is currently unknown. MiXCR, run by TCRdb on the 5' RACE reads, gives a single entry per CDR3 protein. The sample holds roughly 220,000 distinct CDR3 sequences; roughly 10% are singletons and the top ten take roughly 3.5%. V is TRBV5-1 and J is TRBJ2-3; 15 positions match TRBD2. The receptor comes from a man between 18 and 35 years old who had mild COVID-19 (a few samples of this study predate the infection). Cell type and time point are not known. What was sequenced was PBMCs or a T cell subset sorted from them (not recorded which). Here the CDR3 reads CASSSGTSGGDTQYF. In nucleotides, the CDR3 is TGCGCCAGCAGCTCGGGGACTAGCGGGGGGGATACGCAGTATTTT.